This T cell receptor (beta chain) was captured by sequencing in a study of beta chain features in type 1 diabetes. Trimming cost V 3 bases and J 6 bases; bases outside gene matches: 10. Per germline, CDR1 SGDLS and CDR2 YYNGEE. This CDR3 is 15 amino acids long. Of note for this clone: As yet, its antigen is unknown.

Every isolated RNA sample was fully reverse transcribed, so sequencing captured expressed TCRB transcripts. The assay was immunoSEQ multiplex PCR, and TCRdb's table has in-frame clones only and misses some. The sample records about 47,000 clones, roughly 40% being singletons. The study's findings and limits: The study found moderately but significantly shorter TCRB CDR3s in all four CD4+ subsets of Type 1 diabetes patients.

The sample was stem cell memory CD4+ T cells from blood. The V and J genes are TRBV9 and TRBJ1-1, with TRBD1 matching over 8 bases. The clonotype was recovered from a man under 40 with type 1 diabetes. The CDR3 here is CASSEHPGGWAEAFF. CDR3 nucleotide sequence: TGTGCCAGCAGCGAACATCCAGGGGGCTGGGCTGAAGCTTTCTTT.